The 7 T cell receptor beta chains below come from one sample, sequenced in a study of fetal regulatory T cell absence and autoimmunity (dated by TCRdb to about 2017). Libraries were made using the immunoSEQ multiplex PCR assay. TCRdb retrieved this table from immuneACCESS and kept in-frame rearrangements only. Not all clones are present; in checked studies, unresolved V genes account for under half, and no reason is known for the remainder. The sample table holds around 100,000 clones, of which 60% to 80% were seen once. The top ten clones comprise 2% of the sample. Sequenced material: pancreas tissue. The receptors were sampled from a male donor with IPEX syndrome.

The genes are TRBV4-2 and TRBJ2-1; 7 bases are a match to TRBD2. The J segment lost 7 bases and the V segment lost 2 bases, leaving 5 bases of the junction unmatched. The CDR3 contains 14 residues. Germline assignment: CDR1 LGHNA and CDR2 YNFKEQ. CDR3 sequence (DNA): TGTGCCAGCAGCCAACGGGAGGAGGTAAATGAGCAGTTCTTC. It is translated as CASSQREEVNEQFF.

A few counts support this clone. The rearrangement joins TRBV18 to TRBJ2-1; D is ambiguous. V lost 0 bases and J 3 bases, leaving 15 bases between the germline ends. In germline, CDR1 is KGHSH, CDR2 LQKENI. The CDR3 contains 17 residues. In nucleotides, the CDR3 is TGTGCCAGCTCACCACCGGTTTTCTCTGCTAGCTACAATGAGCAGTTCTTC. It codes for CASSPPVFSASYNEQFF. The full variable domain, in which reference TRBV18 and TRBJ2-1 provide the parts outside the CDR3, is NAGVMQNPRHLVRRRGQEARLRCSPMKGHSHVYWYRQLPEEGLKFMVYLQKENIIDESGMPKERFSAEFPKEGPSILRIQQVVRGDSAAYFCASSPPVFSASYNEQFFGPGTRLTVL.

The rearrangement links TRBV18 to TRBJ2-7; 11 nucleotides agree with TRBD2. The length of the CDR3 is 15 residues. Trimming at V came to 3 bases and at J to 6 bases, leaving 7 bases not matched to a gene. Germline lookup yields CDR1 KGHSH and CDR2 LQKENI. CDR3 DNA: TGTGCCAGCTCACCGCCTATAGCGGGAGGGGGCGAGCAGTACTTC. It specifies CASSPPIAGGGEQYF.

This chain uses TRBV9 with TRBJ1-2; 9 bases match TRBD1. This CDR3 has 16 residues. The germline gives CDR1 SGDLS, CDR2 YYNGEE. The V gene end was trimmed by 0 bases and the J gene end by 4 bases; junction bases not matched to a gene: 7. The CDR3 nucleotides read TGTGCCAGCAGCGTAGCCGGGGGGACAGGGAGCTATGGCTACACCTTC. It yields the protein CASSVAGGTGSYGYTF.

This clone appeared once. This chain links TRBV4-1 with TRBJ2-4; no definite D call. Per germline, CDR1 MGHRA and CDR2 YSYEKL. V lost 0 bases, J lost 6 bases, and 6 bases lay in between. This CDR3 contains 13 residues. CDR3 DNA sequence: TGCGCCAGCAGCCAAGAGTCCTCAAACATTCAGTACTTC. Amino acids: CASSQESSNIQYF.

This sequence joins TRBV5-1 and TRBJ1-3; TRBD1 is a possible D gene (5 bases). Germline CDR1 reads SGHRS; CDR2 reads YFSETQ. CDR3 length: 13 residues. The V and J ends lost 4 bases and 4 bases respectively, with 9 bases between them. CDR3 sequence reads: CASSPRQGNTIYF. As DNA, the CDR3 is TGCGCCAGCAGCCCTCGACAGGGAAACACCATATATTTT.

V and J are TRBV5-1 and TRBJ1-4; D unclear. CDR3 length: 15 amino acids. Germline CDR1 and CDR2: SGHRS and YFSETQ. The ends were cut back, 1 base at V and 0 bases at J, with 7 bases in the middle. This chain's CDR3 is CASSLWEATNEKLFF. Written as DNA, the CDR3 is TGCGCCAGCAGCTTGTGGGAAGCAACTAATGAAAAACTGTTTTTT.